A single sample is the source of the 20 T cell receptor beta chains below, sequenced in a study of control samples from healthy donors and cancer patients. The repertoire was sequenced with immunoSEQ multiplex PCR; TCRdb's copy has only in-frame clones and lacks some. The sample holds about 150,000 clones, 90% to 95% seen once. The sample taken for sequencing was blood. These receptor sequences come from a man aged 40-49 years in good health.

The CDR3 here is CASSPGGVINEQFF. The CDR3, as DNA: TGTGCCAGCAGTCCCGGGGGGGTAATCAATGAGCAGTTCTTC. This chain connects TRBV28 to TRBJ2-1, with TRBD2 identical over 8 bases. The length of the CDR3 is 14 residues. V lost 5 bases to trimming and J lost 6 bases; unmatched junction nucleotides: 6. CDR1 and CDR2 (germline): MDHEN, SYDVKM.

The V gene is TRBV28, the J gene TRBJ2-2, with D possibly TRBD2 on 6 matching bases. The V gene lost 8 bases and the J gene lost 4 bases, with 11 bases spanning the gap. CDR1 is MDHEN and CDR2 is SYDVKM in the germline V gene. The CDR3 spans 13 residues. The CDR3 protein is CASAGRITGELFF. In nucleotides, the CDR3 is TGTGCCAGCGCAGGGAGGATCACCGGGGAGCTGTTTTTT.

The chain has TRBV6-5 and TRBJ1-5; D is possibly TRBD1 (6 bases). The CDR3 totals 14 residues. Germline V gene sequence: CDR1 MNHEY, CDR2 SVGAGI. V was clipped by 6 bases and J by 3 bases, with 12 bases between them. DNA of the CDR3: TGTGCCAGCAGAGAGGGGGGTTTCAATCAGCCCCAGCATTTT. Amino acids: CASREGGFNQPQHF.

The CDR3 DNA reads TGTGCCAGCAGCTCCTCACAGGGCGTGAACACTGAAGCTTTCTTT. It is translated as CASSSSQGVNTEAFF. V gene TRBV28 combines with J gene TRBJ1-1, with D perhaps TRBD1 (6 bases). The CDR3 has 15 amino acids. Germline loops: CDR1 MDHEN, CDR2 SYDVKM. V gave up 6 bases and J gave up 0 bases, with 14 bases separating them.

This clone was observed a handful of times. Distinct nucleotide sequences in the sample also encode this CDR3. The chain links TRBV5-1 to TRBJ1-4; no firm D call. This CDR3 spans 14 amino acids. CDR1 SGHRS and CDR2 YFSETQ come from the germline V gene. The V end lost 4 bases, the J end lost 1 base, and 8 bases lay between the germline ends. The CDR3 protein is CASSPGRTNEKLFF. CDR3 nucleotide sequence: TGCGCCAGCAGCCCGGGGAGAACTAATGAAAAACTGTTTTTT.

The gene calls are TRBV6-5 and TRBJ1-5; TRBD1 aligns across 10 bases. V shed 7 bases and J 6 bases; nucleotides not matched to a gene: 6. Germline V gene data show CDR1 as MNHEY and CDR2 as SVGAGI. The CDR3 sequence is 14 residues long. CDR3 in DNA: TGTGCCAGCATCAAGACAGGGGGCAGTCAGCCCCAGCATTTT. Its translation: CASIKTGGSQPQHF.

The chain couples TRBV4-1 to TRBJ1-4, with TRBD1 matching over 8 bases. The germline V gene has CDR1 MGHRA and CDR2 YSYEKL. V was pared by 1 base and J by 7 bases, with 5 bases of the junction left unmatched. This CDR3 contains 15 residues. CDR3 amino acids: CASSQVTGVGEKLFF. CDR3 nucleotides: TGCGCCAGCAGCCAAGTGACAGGGGTTGGTGAAAAACTGTTTTTT.

The chain combines TRBV5-5 with TRBJ1-1; a possible D gene is TRBD1 (5 bases). Per germline, CDR1 SGHKS and CDR2 YYEKEE (reference sequence). V was cut by 3 bases and J by 1 base, with 13 bases left in between. The CDR3 extends over 15 amino acids. The CDR3 nucleotides read TGTGCCAGCAGCTGGGACGATAGGGAGAACACTGAAGCTTTCTTT. Encoded protein: CASSWDDRENTEAFF.

The chain joins TRBV19 to TRBJ1-1; 10 bases are shared with TRBD1. Germline V gives CDR1 LNHDA, CDR2 SQIVND (reference sequence). CDR3 length equals 13 residues. The CDR3, as DNA: TGTGCTGCCGGGCGGACAGGGGGAACTGAAGCTTTCTTT. Amino acid sequence: CAAGRTGGTEAFF.

The CDR3 is CASSLGQPYEQYF. The CDR3 region has the DNA TGTGCCAGCAGCCTCGGACAGCCCTACGAGCAGTACTTC. The rearrangement joins TRBV12-3 or TRBV12-4 to TRBJ2-7; a possible D gene is TRBD1 (6 bases). V was clipped by 6 bases and J by 2 bases, with 11 bases between them. This CDR3 comprises 13 residues.

This chain joins TRBV28 and TRBJ2-6; TRBD2 is a possible D gene (5 bases). CDR1 is MDHEN and CDR2 is SYDVKM in the germline V gene. The V and J ends lost 8 bases and 0 bases respectively, with 11 bases between them. The CDR3 contains 15 residues. The CDR3 coding sequence is TGTGCCAGCCTTAAGAGGGTCTCTGGGGCCAACGTCCTGACTTTC. As protein: CASLKRVSGANVLTF.

The chain carries TRBV9 and TRBJ2-3; 8 bases fit TRBD2. V lost 4 bases and J lost 1; bases outside the gene matches: 5. Germline values: CDR1 SGDLS, CDR2 YYNGEE. The CDR3 covers 15 residues. CDR3 loop: CASSPDGGGTDTQYF. The CDR3 DNA sequence: TGTGCCAGCAGCCCCGACGGGGGGGGCACAGATACGCAGTATTTT.

This clone was seen more than once but under ten times. V is TRBV6-1 and J is TRBJ1-4, with 11 positions matching TRBD1. Trimming took 4 bases from V and 2 from J; bases not matched to a gene: 12. The CDR3 covers 19 residues. Germline V gene sequence: CDR1 MNHNS, CDR2 SASEGT. Here the CDR3 reads CASSALRTGGGGTNEKLFF. CDR3 sequence (DNA): TGTGCCAGCAGTGCACTTAGGACAGGGGGCGGTGGGACTAATGAAAAACTGTTTTTT.

This clone was detected only once. The genes are TRBV5-1 and TRBJ2-7; no definite D call. Germline V gene sequence: CDR1 SGHRS, CDR2 YFSETQ. The CDR3 has 13 residues. Between the trimmed V and J ends, which lost 0 bases and 1 base, there was a span of 5 bases. CDR3 sequence (DNA): TGCGCCAGCAGCTTGGCAAGGTCCTACGAGCAGTACTTC. This translates into CASSLARSYEQYF.

The chain joins TRBV28 to TRBJ1-4, with a weak D call TRBD1 (5 bases). The CDR3 is made up of 15 amino acids. The V and J ends lost 4 bases and 5 bases respectively, with 14 bases between them. Germline CDR1 reads MDHEN; CDR2 reads SYDVKM. The CDR3 bases are TGTGCCAGCAGTTGGGTACGGGGGTTAAATGAAAAACTGTTTTTT. This encodes CASSWVRGLNEKLFF.

The chain has TRBV13 and TRBJ2-3; 9 positions agree with TRBD2. Unmatched junction bases numbered 4, after V lost 4 bases and J lost 8 bases. In germline, CDR1 is PRHDT, CDR2 FYEKMQ (reference sequence). This CDR3 contains 13 residues. The CDR3 DNA follows: TGTGCCAGCAGCTCCGGCGGGGGGGGTACGCAGTATTTT. This sequence encodes CASSSGGGGTQYF.

The chain employs TRBV27 and TRBJ1-5; D possibly corresponds to TRBD1 (5 bases). Germline V gives CDR1 MNHEY, CDR2 SMNVEV (reference sequence). The CDR3 totals 15 residues. Trimming took 0 bases from V and 2 from J, leaving 8 bases between them. The CDR3 DNA is TGTGCCAGCAGTTTATCGATGGGGGGCAATCAGCCCCAGCATTTT. Protein: CASSLSMGGNQPQHF.

This chain uses TRBV20-1 with TRBJ1-1; D is ambiguous. Trimming stripped 0 bases from V and 6 bases from J, with 2 bases between. Per the germline V gene, CDR1 is DFQATT and CDR2 is SNEGSKA (reference sequence). This CDR3 spans 10 amino acids. CDR3 sequence reads: CSAREAEAFF. The CDR3 nucleotides read TGCAGTGCTAGAGAGGCTGAAGCTTTCTTT.

The chain carries TRBV15 and TRBJ1-5, with D unresolved. CDR1 and CDR2 (germline): LNHNV, YYDKDF (reference sequence). Trimming shortened V by 8 bases and J by 4 bases, and 9 bases separated the two germline ends. CDR3 length: 12 amino acids. In nucleotides, the CDR3 is TGTGCCACCGCAACGGGGAATCAGCCCCAGCATTTT. Translated: CATATGNQPQHF.

The gene calls are TRBV7-9 and TRBJ1-2; D may be TRBD1 (6 bases). CDR3 size: 15 residues. Germline V gene data show CDR1 as SEHNR and CDR2 as FQNEAQ (reference sequence). Trimming removed 2 bases at V and 1 base at J, with 11 bases between. The CDR3 sequence is CASSLIGQINYGYTF. The CDR3 DNA reads TGTGCCAGCAGCTTAATAGGACAGATTAACTATGGCTACACCTTC.